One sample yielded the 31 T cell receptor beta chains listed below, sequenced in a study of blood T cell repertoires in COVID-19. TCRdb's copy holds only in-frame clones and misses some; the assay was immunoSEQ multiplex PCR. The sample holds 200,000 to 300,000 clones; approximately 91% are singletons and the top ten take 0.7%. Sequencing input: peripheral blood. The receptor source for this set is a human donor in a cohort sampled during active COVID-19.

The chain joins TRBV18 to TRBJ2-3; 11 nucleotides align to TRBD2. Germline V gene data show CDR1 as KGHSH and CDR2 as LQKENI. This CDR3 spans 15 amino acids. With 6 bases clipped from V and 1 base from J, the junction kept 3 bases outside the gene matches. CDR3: CASSETSGGTDTQYF. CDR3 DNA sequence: TGTGCCAGCTCGGAGACTAGCGGGGGCACAGATACGCAGTATTTT.

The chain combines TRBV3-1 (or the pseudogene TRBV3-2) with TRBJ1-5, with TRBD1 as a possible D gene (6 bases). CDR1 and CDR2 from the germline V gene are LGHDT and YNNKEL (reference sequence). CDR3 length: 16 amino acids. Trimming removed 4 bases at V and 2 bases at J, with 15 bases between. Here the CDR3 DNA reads TGTGCCAGCAGCCCAAGATACAGGGAACGCAATCAGCCCCAGCATTTT. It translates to CASSPRYRERNQPQHF.

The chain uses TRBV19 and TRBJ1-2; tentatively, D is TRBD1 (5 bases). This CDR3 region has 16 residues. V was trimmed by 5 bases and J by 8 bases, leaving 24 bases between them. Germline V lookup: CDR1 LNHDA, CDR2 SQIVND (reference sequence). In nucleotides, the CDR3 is TGTGCCAGTAGTCCATCGCAGGGCGGTCAGTATAGAGGCTACACCTTC. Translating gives CASSPSQGGQYRGYTF.

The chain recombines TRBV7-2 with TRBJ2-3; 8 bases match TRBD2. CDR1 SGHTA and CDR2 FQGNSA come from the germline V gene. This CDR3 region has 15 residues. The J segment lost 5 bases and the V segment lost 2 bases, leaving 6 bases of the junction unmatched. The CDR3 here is CASSLLAGLVDTQYF. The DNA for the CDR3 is TGTGCCAGCAGCTTATTAGCGGGGTTGGTAGATACGCAGTATTTT.

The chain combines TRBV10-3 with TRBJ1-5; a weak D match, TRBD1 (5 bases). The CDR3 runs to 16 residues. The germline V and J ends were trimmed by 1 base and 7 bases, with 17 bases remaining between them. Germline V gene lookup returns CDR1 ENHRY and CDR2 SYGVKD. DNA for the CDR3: TGTGCCATCAGTGAGTACGAGGAGGGGCATATACAGCCCCAGCATTTT. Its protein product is CAISEYEEGHIQPQHF.

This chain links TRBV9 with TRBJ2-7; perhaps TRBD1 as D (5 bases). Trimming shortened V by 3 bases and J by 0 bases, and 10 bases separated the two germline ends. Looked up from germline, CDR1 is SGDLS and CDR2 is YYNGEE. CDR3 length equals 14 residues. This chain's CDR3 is CASSGRQSSYEQYF. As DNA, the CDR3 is TGTGCCAGCAGCGGCCGACAGTCCTCCTACGAGCAGTACTTC.

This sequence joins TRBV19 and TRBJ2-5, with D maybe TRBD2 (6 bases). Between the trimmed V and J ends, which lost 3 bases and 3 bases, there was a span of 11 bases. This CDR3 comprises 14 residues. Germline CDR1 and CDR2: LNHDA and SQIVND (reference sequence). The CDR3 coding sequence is TGTGCCAGTAGTATGGGTAGCGGTAAAGAGACCCAGTACTTC. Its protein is CASSMGSGKETQYF. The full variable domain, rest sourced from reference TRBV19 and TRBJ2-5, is DGGITQSPKYLFRKEGQNVTLSCEQNLNHDAMYWYRQDPGQGLRLIYYSQIVNDFQKGDIAEGYSVSREKKESFPLTVTSAQKNPTAFYLCASSMGSGKETQYFGPGTRLLVL.

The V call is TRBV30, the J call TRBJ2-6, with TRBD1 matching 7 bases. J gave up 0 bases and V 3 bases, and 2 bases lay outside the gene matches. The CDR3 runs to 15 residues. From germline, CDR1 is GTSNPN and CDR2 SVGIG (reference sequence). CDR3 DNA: TGTGCCTGGAGCCGACAGGGCTCTGGGGCCAACGTCCTGACTTTC. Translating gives CAWSRQGSGANVLTF.

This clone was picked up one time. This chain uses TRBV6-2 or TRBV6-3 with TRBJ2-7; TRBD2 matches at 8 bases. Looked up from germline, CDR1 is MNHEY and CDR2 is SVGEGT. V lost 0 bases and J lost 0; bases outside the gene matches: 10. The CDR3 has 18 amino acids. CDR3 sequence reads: CASSYSRSGSPISYEQYF. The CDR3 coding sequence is TGTGCCAGCAGTTACTCCCGAAGCGGGAGCCCGATCTCCTACGAGCAGTACTTC.

The CDR3 nucleotides read TGTGCCAGCAATCCTAGGGGAGGGGGCAATCAGCCCCAGCATTTT. Amino acid sequence: CASNPRGGGNQPQHF. The V call is TRBV5-8, the J call TRBJ1-5; perhaps TRBD1 as D (5 bases). Germline V gives CDR1 SGHTS, CDR2 YDEGEE. The V end lost 6 bases, the J end lost 2 bases, and 15 bases lay between the germline ends. The CDR3 runs 15 residues.

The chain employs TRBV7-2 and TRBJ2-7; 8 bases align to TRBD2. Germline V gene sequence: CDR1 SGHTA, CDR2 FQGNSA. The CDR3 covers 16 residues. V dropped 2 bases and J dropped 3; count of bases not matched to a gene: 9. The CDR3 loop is CASSLQGLAGDYEQYF. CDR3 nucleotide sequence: TGTGCCAGCAGCTTACAGGGTCTAGCGGGTGACTACGAGCAGTACTTC.

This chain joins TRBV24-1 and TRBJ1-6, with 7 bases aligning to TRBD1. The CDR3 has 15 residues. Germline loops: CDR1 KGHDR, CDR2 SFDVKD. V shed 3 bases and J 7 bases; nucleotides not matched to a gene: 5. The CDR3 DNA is TGTGCCACCAGTGATGGAGGGGGCTTGAATTCACCCCTCCACTTT. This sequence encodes CATSDGGGLNSPLHF.

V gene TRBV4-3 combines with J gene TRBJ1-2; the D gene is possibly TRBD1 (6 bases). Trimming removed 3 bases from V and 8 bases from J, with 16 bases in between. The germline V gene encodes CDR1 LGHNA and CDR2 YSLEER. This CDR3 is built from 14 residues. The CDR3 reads CASSQLGQLGGYTF. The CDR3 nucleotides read TGCGCCAGCAGCCAGCTAGGACAGTTAGGAGGCTACACCTTC.

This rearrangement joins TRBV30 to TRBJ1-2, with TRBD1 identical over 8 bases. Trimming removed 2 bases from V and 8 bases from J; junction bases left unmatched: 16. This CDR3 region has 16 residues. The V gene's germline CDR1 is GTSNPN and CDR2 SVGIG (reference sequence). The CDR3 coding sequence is TGTGCCTGGAGTCCCCTGACAGGGGTTTTGTCCTGGGGCTACACCTTC. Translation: CAWSPLTGVLSWGYTF.

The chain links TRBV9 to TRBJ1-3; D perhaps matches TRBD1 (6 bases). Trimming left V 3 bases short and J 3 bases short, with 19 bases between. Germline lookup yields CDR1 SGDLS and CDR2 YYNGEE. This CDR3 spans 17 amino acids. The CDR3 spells CASSGGGLGRIGNTIYF. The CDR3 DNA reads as TGTGCCAGCAGCGGTGGGGGCTTGGGACGTATTGGAAACACCATATATTTT.

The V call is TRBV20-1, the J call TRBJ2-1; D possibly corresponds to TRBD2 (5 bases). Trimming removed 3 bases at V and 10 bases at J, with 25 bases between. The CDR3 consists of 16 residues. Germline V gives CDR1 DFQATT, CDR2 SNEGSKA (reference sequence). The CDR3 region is CSASAPLIIGGGEQFF. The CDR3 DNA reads TGCAGTGCTAGTGCTCCTCTGATAATTGGTGGCGGGGAGCAGTTCTTC.

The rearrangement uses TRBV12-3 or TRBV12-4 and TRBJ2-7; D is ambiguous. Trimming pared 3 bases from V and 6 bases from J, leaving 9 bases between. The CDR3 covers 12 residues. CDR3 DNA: TGTGCCAGCAGTTTTTTTCCCGGCGAGCAGTACTTC. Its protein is CASSFFPGEQYF.

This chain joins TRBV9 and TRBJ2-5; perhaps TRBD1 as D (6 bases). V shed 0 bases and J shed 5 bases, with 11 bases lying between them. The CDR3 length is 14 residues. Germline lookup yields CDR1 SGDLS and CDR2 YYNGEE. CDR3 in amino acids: CASSVGGLWETQYF. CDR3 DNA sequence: TGTGCCAGCAGCGTAGGGGGGCTGTGGGAGACCCAGTACTTC.

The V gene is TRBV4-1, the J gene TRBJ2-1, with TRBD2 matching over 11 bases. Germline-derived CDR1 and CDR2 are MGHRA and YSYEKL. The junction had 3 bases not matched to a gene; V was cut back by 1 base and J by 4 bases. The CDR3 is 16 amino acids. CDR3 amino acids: CASSQGLAGLYNEQFF. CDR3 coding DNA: TGCGCCAGCAGCCAAGGACTAGCGGGGCTATACAATGAGCAGTTCTTC.

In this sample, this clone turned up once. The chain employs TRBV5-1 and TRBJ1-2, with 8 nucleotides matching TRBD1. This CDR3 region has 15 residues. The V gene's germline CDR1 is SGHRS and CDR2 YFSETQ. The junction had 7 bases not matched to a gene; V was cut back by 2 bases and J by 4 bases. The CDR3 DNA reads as TGCGCCAGCAGCTTAGCAGGACAGGGAGGCTATGGCTACACCTTC. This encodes CASSLAGQGGYGYTF.

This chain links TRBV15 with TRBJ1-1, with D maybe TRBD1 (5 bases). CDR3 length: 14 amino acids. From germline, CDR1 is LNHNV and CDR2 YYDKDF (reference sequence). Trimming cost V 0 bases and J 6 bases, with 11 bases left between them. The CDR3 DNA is TGTGCCACCAGCAGAGACAACAAGGGGTCTGAAGCTTTCTTT. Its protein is CATSRDNKGSEAFF.

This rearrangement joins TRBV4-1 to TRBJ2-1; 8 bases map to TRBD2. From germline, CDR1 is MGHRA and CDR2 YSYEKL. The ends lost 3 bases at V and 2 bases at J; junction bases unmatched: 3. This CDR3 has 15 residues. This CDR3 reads CASSHVGRAYNEQFF. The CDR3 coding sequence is TGCGCCAGCAGCCATGTCGGGAGGGCCTACAATGAGCAGTTCTTC.

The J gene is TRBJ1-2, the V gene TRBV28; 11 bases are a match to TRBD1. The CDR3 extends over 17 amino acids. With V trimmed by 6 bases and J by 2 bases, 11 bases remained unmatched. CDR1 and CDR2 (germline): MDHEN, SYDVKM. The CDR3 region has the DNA TGTGCCAGCAGCCTCGGACAGGGGGCGCAGACGAACTATGGCTACACCTTC. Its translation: CASSLGQGAQTNYGYTF.

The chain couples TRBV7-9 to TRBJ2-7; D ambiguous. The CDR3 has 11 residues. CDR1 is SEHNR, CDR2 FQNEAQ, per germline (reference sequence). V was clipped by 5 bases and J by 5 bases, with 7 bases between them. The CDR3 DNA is TGTGCCAGCAGCCCTCCCCACGAGCAGTACTTC. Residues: CASSPPHEQYF.

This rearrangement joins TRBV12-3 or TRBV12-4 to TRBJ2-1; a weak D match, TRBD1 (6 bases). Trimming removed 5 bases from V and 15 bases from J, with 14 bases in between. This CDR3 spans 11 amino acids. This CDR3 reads CASSPQGKRFF. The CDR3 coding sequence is TGTGCCAGCAGTCCGCAGGGGAAACGGTTCTTC.

The CDR3 here is CARSLAPGTGGAPDTQYF. The CDR3 DNA sequence: TGTGCCAGAAGCTTGGCCCCCGGGACAGGGGGCGCACCAGATACGCAGTATTTT. The chain employs TRBV5-3 and TRBJ2-3; 12 bases match TRBD1. TRBV5-3 falls under the ORF class, with uncertain function. The junction had 9 bases not matched to a gene; V was cut back by 0 bases and J by 4 bases. This CDR3 comprises 18 residues.

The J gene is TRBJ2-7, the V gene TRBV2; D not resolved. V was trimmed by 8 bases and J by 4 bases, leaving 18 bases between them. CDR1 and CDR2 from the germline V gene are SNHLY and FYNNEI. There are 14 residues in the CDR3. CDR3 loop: CASAELSNRYEQYF. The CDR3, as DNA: TGTGCCAGCGCCGAGTTGAGCAACCGGTACGAGCAGTACTTC.

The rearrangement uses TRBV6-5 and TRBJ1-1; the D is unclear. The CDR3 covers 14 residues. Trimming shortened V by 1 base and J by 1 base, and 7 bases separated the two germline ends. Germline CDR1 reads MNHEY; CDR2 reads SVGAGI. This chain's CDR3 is CASSYLQTNTEAFF. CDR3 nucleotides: TGTGCCAGCAGTTACTTACAGACGAACACTGAAGCTTTCTTT.

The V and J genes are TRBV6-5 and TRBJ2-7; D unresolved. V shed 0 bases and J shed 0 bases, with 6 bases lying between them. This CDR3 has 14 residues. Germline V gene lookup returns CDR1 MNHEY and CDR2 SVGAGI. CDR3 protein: CASSYSSSSYEQYF. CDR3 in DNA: TGTGCCAGCAGTTACTCATCGAGCTCCTACGAGCAGTACTTC.

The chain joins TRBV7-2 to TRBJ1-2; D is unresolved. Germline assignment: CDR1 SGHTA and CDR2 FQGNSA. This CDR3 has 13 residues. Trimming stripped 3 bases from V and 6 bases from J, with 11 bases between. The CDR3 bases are TGTGCCAGCAGCTTCTCAGGTCAGGATGGCTACACCTTC. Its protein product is CASSFSGQDGYTF.

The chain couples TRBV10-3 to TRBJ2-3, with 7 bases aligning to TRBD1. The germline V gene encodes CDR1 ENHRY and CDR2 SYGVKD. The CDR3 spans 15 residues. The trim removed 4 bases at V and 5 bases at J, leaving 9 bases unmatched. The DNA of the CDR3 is TGTGCCATCAGTGGCCGGGACAGAGGACAAGATACGCAGTATTTT. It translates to CAISGRDRGQDTQYF.